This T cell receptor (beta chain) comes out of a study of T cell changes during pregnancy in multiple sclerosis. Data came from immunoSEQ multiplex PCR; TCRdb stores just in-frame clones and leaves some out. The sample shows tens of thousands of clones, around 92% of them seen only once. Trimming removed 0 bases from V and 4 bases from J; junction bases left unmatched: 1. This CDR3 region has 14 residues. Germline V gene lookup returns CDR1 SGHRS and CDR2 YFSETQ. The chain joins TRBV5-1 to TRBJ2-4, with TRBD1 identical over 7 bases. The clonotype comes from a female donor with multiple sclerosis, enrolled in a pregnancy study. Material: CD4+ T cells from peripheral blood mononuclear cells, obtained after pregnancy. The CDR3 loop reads CASSLEGQKNIQYF. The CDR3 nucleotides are TGCGCCAGCAGCTTGGAGGGACAGAAAAACATTCAGTACTTC.